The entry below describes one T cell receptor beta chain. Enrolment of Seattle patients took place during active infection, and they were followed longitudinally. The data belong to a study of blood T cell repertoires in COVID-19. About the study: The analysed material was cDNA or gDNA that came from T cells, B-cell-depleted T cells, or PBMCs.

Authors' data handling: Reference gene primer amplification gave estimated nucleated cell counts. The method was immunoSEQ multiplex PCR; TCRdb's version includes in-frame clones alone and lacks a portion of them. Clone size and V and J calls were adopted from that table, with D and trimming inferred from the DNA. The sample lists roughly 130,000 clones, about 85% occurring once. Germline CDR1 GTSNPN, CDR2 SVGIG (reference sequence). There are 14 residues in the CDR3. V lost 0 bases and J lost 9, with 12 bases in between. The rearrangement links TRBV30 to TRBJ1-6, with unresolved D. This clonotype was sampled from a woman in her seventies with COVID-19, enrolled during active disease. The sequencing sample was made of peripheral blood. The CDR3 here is CAWSVWTEGSPLHF. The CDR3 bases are TGTGCCTGGAGTGTGTGGACCGAGGGTTCACCCCTCCACTTT.